A single sample is the source of the 24 T cell receptor beta chains below, sequenced in a study of CD8 T cells in ankylosing spondylitis (dated by TCRdb to the late 2010s). Overall study results and their limits: Blood from ankylosing spondylitis patients appeared to be characterized by a TCR beta motif composed of 7 to 9 highly homologous amino acid variants.

These TCRs' antigens remain unknown. The receptor library was made with 5' RACE. The sequencer was an Illumina HiSeq 2500. The public sequencing data were trimmed at Q25 with fastp and processed into clonotypes with MiXCR by TCRdb, which kept only in-frame beta chains. Records with the same CDR3 protein are collapsed into one entry carrying the most frequent genes and DNA. Across this sample there are 500,000 to 650,000 distinct CDR3 sequences, with about 5.4% seen only once. The ten largest account for roughly 3.2% of the sample. The sequencing input was blood, either unsorted or a sorted T cell fraction (not recorded which). The receptor source for this set is a male donor with ankylosing spondylitis.

This clonotype was counted only a few times. J is TRBJ2-5 and V is TRBV7-8; perhaps D is TRBD1 or TRBD2 (5 bases each). The CDR3 sequence is 13 residues long. Germline-derived CDR1 and CDR2 are SGHVS and FQNEAQ. V was clipped by 3 bases and J by 5 bases, with 10 bases between them. This CDR3 reads CASSFTWGETQYF. The CDR3 DNA reads TGTGCCAGCAGCTTTACCTGGGGGGAGACCCAGTACTTC.

The chain is built from TRBV5-6 and TRBJ2-7; 9 bases map to TRBD2. The CDR3 runs to 15 residues. Germline CDR1 and CDR2: SGHDT and YYEEEE. V was clipped by 9 bases and J by 2 bases; unmatched bases: 12. The CDR3 DNA reads as TGTGCCATCGGCCCCGGGCTAGCGGGAACCTACGAGCAGTACTTC. It specifies CAIGPGLAGTYEQYF.

This clonotype was seen many times. V is TRBV20-1 and J is TRBJ1-1; D is possibly TRBD1 (6 bases). V was cut by 8 bases and J by 7 bases, with 17 bases left in between. CDR1 is DFQATT, CDR2 SNEGSKA, per germline (reference sequence). This CDR3 has 12 amino acids. CDR3 sequence (DNA): TGCAGTTCATACAGGGTCTTCGGTGAAGCTTTCTTT. Translation: CSSYRVFGEAFF.

The J gene is TRBJ2-7, the V gene TRBV13; D is undetermined. Trimming took off 6 bases at V and 2 bases at J, with 11 bases between the two ends. Germline CDR1 is PRHDT and CDR2 is FYEKMQ (reference sequence). The CDR3 is made up of 13 amino acids. DNA of the CDR3: TGTGCCAGCAGTCTTAACACCCCCTACGAGCAGTACTTC. It codes for CASSLNTPYEQYF.

Ten or more counts support this clonotype. The rearrangement uses TRBV7-2 and TRBJ2-2; D unclear. The length of the CDR3 is 14 residues. Germline CDR1 SGHTA, CDR2 FQGNSA. V lost 4 bases and J lost 9, with 15 bases in between. CDR3 in DNA: TGTGCCAGCAGCTCCGAGGAATACGACCGGGAGCTGTTTTTT. Residues: CASSSEEYDRELFF.

Many counts were recorded for this clonotype. J is TRBJ2-7 and V is TRBV28; no definite D call. From germline, CDR1 is MDHEN and CDR2 SYDVKM. The CDR3 covers 11 residues. The V end lost 10 bases, the J end lost 1 base, and 8 bases lay between the germline ends. CDR3 loop: CATDDSYEQYF. In DNA form, the CDR3 reads TGTGCCACCGACGATTCCTACGAGCAGTACTTC.

This clonotype has a count of ten or more. This rearrangement joins TRBV20-1 to TRBJ1-3; possible D gene TRBD1, 5 bases. Germline lookup yields CDR1 DFQATT and CDR2 SNEGSKA (reference sequence). CDR3 length equals 14 residues. V lost 4 bases to trimming and J lost 3 bases, with 13 bases between them. The CDR3 DNA reads TGCAGTGCTACACAGGCCCAGAATGGAAACACCATATATTTT. Protein product: CSATQAQNGNTIYF.

There are many counts of this clonotype. V is TRBV7-8 and J is TRBJ1-5, with no clear D. This CDR3 region has 14 residues. Deletions cut 0 bases from V and 4 bases from J, with 7 bases between. CDR1 and CDR2 (germline): SGHVS, FQNEAQ. The CDR3 sequence is CASSLAPINQPQHF. Written as DNA, the CDR3 is TGTGCCAGCAGCTTAGCCCCGATAAATCAGCCCCAGCATTTT.

This clonotype was seen only a few times. The J gene is TRBJ1-1, the V gene TRBV7-9; D is uncertain. The V gene lost 5 bases and the J gene lost 3 bases, with 13 bases spanning the gap. The CDR3 runs 14 residues. The germline V gene has CDR1 SEHNR and CDR2 FQNEAQ (reference sequence). CDR3 DNA sequence: TGTGCCAGCAGCCCAGGTAACTGGGACACTGAAGCTTTCTTT. Amino acids: CASSPGNWDTEAFF.

This clonotype was seen ten or more times. The V gene is TRBV7-2, the J gene TRBJ1-2; D gene unclear. Trimming left V 5 bases short and J 6 bases short, with 13 bases between. Germline V gene lookup returns CDR1 SGHTA and CDR2 FQGNSA. This CDR3 has 13 residues. The CDR3 is CASSTEFVHGYTF. The CDR3, as DNA: TGTGCCAGCAGCACCGAATTCGTGCATGGCTACACCTTC.

In its sample, this clonotype was seen a few times. The J gene is TRBJ1-4, the V gene TRBV5-1, with D perhaps matching TRBD1 (5 bases). Deletions cut 0 bases from V and 5 bases from J, with 11 bases between. This CDR3 region has 15 residues. CDR1 is SGHRS, CDR2 YFSETQ, per germline. For the CDR3, the DNA is TGCGCCAGCAGCTTGGAAGGGACGGGGAATGAAAAACTGTTTTTT. Protein product: CASSLEGTGNEKLFF.

In this sample, this clonotype turned up many times. This chain uses TRBV4-2 with TRBJ2-3, with 7 bases lining up with TRBD2. Germline V CDR1 and CDR2: LGHNA, YNFKEQ. This CDR3 contains 12 residues. V lost 6 bases to trimming and J lost 8 bases; unmatched junction nucleotides: 5. CDR3 sequence (DNA): TGTGCCAGCAGTCCTAGCGGCGGTACGCAGTATTTT. Its protein product is CASSPSGGTQYF.

This clonotype was observed many times. In nucleotides, the CDR3 is TGCAGTGCACAGGGACACGGACCATTCTACGAGCAGTACTTC. It codes for CSAQGHGPFYEQYF. The rearrangement joins TRBV20-1 to TRBJ2-7; tentative D call: TRBD1 (6 bases). This CDR3 is 14 amino acids long. V dropped 6 bases and J dropped 3 bases, with 18 bases sitting between them. Germline CDR1 is DFQATT and CDR2 is SNEGSKA (reference sequence).

This clonotype has a count of ten or more. V usage is TRBV20-1 and J usage is TRBJ1-2; TRBD1 matches at 10 bases. V lost 3 bases to trimming and J lost 7 bases; unmatched junction nucleotides: 2. The CDR3 is 12 amino acids. Germline CDR1 reads DFQATT; CDR2 reads SNEGSKA (reference sequence). The CDR3 region has the DNA TGCAGTGCTAGGGACAGGGGGTTTGGCTACACCTTC. This translates into CSARDRGFGYTF.

This clonotype appeared many times. The genes are TRBV5-1 and TRBJ1-6; 8 nucleotides align to TRBD1. Looked up from germline, CDR1 is SGHRS and CDR2 is YFSETQ. The CDR3 contains 13 residues. The ends lost 4 bases at V and 14 bases at J; junction bases unmatched: 8. In DNA, the CDR3 is TGCGCCAGCAGCACGGGACAGGACGGATCCCTCCACTTT. Translating gives CASSTGQDGSLHF.

This clonotype has at least ten counts. The rearrangement joins TRBV20-1 to TRBJ2-2; a possible D gene is TRBD2 (6 bases). V was shortened by 6 bases and J by 5 bases, with 13 bases between the two germline ends. Germline lookup yields CDR1 DFQATT and CDR2 SNEGSKA (reference sequence). The CDR3 is 13 amino acids. CDR3 sequence (DNA): TGCAGTGCCACGGGAGAATGGACCGGGGAGCTGTTTTTT. Residues: CSATGEWTGELFF.

Many counts were recorded for this clonotype. DNA for the CDR3: TGTGCCAGCAGCCAAGGGATAGCAGGGGGCGAGGCTAATGAAAAACTGTTTTTT. It translates to CASSQGIAGGEANEKLFF. The gene calls are TRBV4-2 and TRBJ1-4; 8 nucleotides align to TRBD1. The CDR3 totals 18 residues. The germline gives CDR1 LGHNA, CDR2 YNFKEQ. Unmatched junction bases numbered 10, after V lost 1 base and J lost 3 bases.

This clonotype has just a few counts. This chain joins TRBV4-1 and TRBJ1-2; D unresolved. V dropped 1 base and J dropped 2 bases, with 17 bases sitting between them. Germline V gene lookup returns CDR1 MGHRA and CDR2 YSYEKL. CDR3 length: 17 amino acids. The CDR3, as DNA: TGCGCCAGCAGCCAAGTGATGGTGCGAGTTGTCAACTATGGCTACACCTTC. It translates to CASSQVMVRVVNYGYTF.

This clonotype was recorded a few times. The V call is TRBV29-1, the J call TRBJ2-7, with 8 bases aligning to TRBD1. The CDR3 is 12 residues long. Germline values: CDR1 SQVTM, CDR2 ANQGSEA. The ends lost 4 bases at V and 5 bases at J; junction bases unmatched: 4. The CDR3 reads CSVVGQGDEQYF. The CDR3, as DNA: TGCAGCGTTGTTGGACAGGGTGACGAGCAGTACTTC.

In this sample, this clonotype turned up many times. The J gene is TRBJ2-7, the V gene TRBV10-2; 9 positions match TRBD1. This CDR3 has 17 amino acids. Germline CDR1 is WSHSY and CDR2 is SAAADI. Unmatched junction bases numbered 14, after V lost 6 bases and J lost 2 bases. CDR3 sequence (DNA): TGCGCCAGCAGCCTAACAGGGGGCGCGATTATAGCCTACGAGCAGTACTTC. This gives the protein CASSLTGGAIIAYEQYF.

This clonotype came up many times. This chain joins TRBV5-5 and TRBJ2-7; 11 bases align to TRBD1. The CDR3 length is 18 residues. CDR1 is SGHKS, CDR2 YYEKEE, per germline (reference sequence). Trimming at V came to 2 bases and at J to 0 bases, leaving 10 bases not matched to a gene. Written as DNA, the CDR3 is TGTGCCAGCAGCTTTCGGACAGGGGGCTACGTGATCTCCTACGAGCAGTACTTC. It translates to CASSFRTGGYVISYEQYF. Full variable domain (outside the CDR3, taken from reference TRBV5-5 and TRBJ2-7): DAGVTQSPTHLIKTRGQQVTLRCSPISGHKSVSWYQQVLGQGPQFIFQYYEKEERGRGNFPDRFSARQFPNYSSELNVNALLLGDSALYLCASSFRTGGYVISYEQYFGPGTRLTVT.

The table lists this clonotype with many counts. The chain employs TRBV25-1 and TRBJ2-2; D is ambiguous. Deletions cut 5 bases from V and 3 bases from J, with 10 bases between. The CDR3 contains 14 residues. CDR1 and CDR2 (germline): MGHDK, SYGVNS. This CDR3 reads CASSTSEDTGELFF. The CDR3 nucleotides read TGTGCCAGCAGTACAAGTGAGGACACCGGGGAGCTGTTTTTT. Filled out from reference TRBV25-1 and TRBJ2-2, the complete variable domain reads EADIYQTPRYLVIGTGKKITLECSQTMGHDKMYWYQQDPGMELHLIHYSYGVNSTEKGDLSSESTVSRIRTEHFPLTLESARPSHTSQYLCASSTSEDTGELFFGEGSRLTVL.

This clonotype was recorded a few times. This chain uses TRBV5-1 with TRBJ2-2, with 7 positions matching TRBD2. The CDR3 has 15 residues. J gave up 5 bases and V 6 bases, and 10 bases lay outside the gene matches. The germline V gene has CDR1 SGHRS and CDR2 YFSETQ. The CDR3: CASKGGSSPTGELFF. CDR3 nucleotides: TGCGCCAGCAAGGGCGGGAGTTCTCCGACCGGGGAGCTGTTTTTT.

This rearrangement joins TRBV7-2 to TRBJ2-7, with a possible D match to TRBD1 (5 bases). V lost 8 bases to trimming and J lost 3 bases, with 14 bases between them. The CDR3 is 13 amino acids. Germline assignment: CDR1 SGHTA and CDR2 FQGNSA. The CDR3 DNA reads TGTGCCAGCTCCCGGCTCCAGGGCTACGAGCAGTACTTC. Its translation: CASSRLQGYEQYF.